The 27 T cell receptor beta chains reported below all come from one sample, sequenced in a study of blood T cell repertoires in COVID-19. This table comes from immunoSEQ multiplex PCR, and its TCRdb copy is limited to in-frame clones, with some not included. The data hold about 160,000 clones, with 80% to 95% observed a single time. Material: peripheral blood. The receptor set was obtained from a man aged 25-45 years with COVID-19, enrolled during active disease.

This clone appeared a single time. V is TRBV5-5 and J is TRBJ2-3, with TRBD1 matching over 9 bases. Per germline, CDR1 SGHKS and CDR2 YYEKEE (reference sequence). V shed 4 bases, J shed 4 bases, and the junction held 10 bases outside the gene matches. The CDR3 is made up of 16 amino acids. As DNA, the CDR3 is TGTGCCAGCAGCACGGCCGGGACAGGGAAGGCAGATACGCAGTATTTT. Translated, it gives CASSTAGTGKADTQYF.

The rearrangement links TRBV24-1 to TRBJ1-1, with a tentative D call TRBD1 (5 bases). This CDR3 has 19 amino acids. In germline, CDR1 is KGHDR, CDR2 SFDVKD. V was shortened by 0 bases and J by 1 base, with 20 bases between the two germline ends. The CDR3 nucleotides read TGTGCCACCAGTGATTTGCGCAATTACAGGAAGGCCCCGAACACTGAAGCTTTCTTT. Amino acids: CATSDLRNYRKAPNTEAFF.

The J gene is TRBJ2-1, the V gene TRBV11-2; 10 positions agree with TRBD1. This CDR3 is built from 15 residues. The germline CDR1 and CDR2 sequences are SGHAT and FQNNGV. The junction had 7 bases not matched to a gene; V was cut back by 4 bases and J by 7 bases. The CDR3, as DNA: TGTGCCAGCAGCTCTCCGGGACAGGGGATTAATGAGCAGTTCTTC. Its protein is CASSSPGQGINEQFF.

This clone is a singleton in its sample. The sample has other DNA sequences that encode this CDR3 too. V is TRBV5-4 and J is TRBJ1-2; 7 nucleotides align to TRBD1. V shed 0 bases, J shed 8 bases, and the junction held 7 bases outside the gene matches. Germline V gives CDR1 SGHNT, CDR2 YYREEE (reference sequence). The CDR3 loop spans 14 amino acids. The CDR3 DNA sequence: TGTGCCAGCAGCTTGGACAGGGGAAGAGGGGGCTACACCTTC. It translates to CASSLDRGRGGYTF.

This clone was recorded only once. CDR3 DNA: TGTGCCAGCAGTTACGAGGGTCTTGGCTACACCTTC. Its protein product is CASSYEGLGYTF. J is TRBJ1-2 and V is TRBV6-2 or TRBV6-3; D is unclear. Germline CDR1 is MNHEY and CDR2 is SVGEGT. V lost 2 bases to trimming and J lost 7 bases, with 8 bases between them. CDR3 length: 12 residues.

This clone showed up just a few times. This chain links TRBV19 with TRBJ2-7; no reliable D call. This CDR3 comprises 12 residues. Trimming shortened V by 1 base and J by 3 bases, and 4 bases separated the two germline ends. The germline gives CDR1 LNHDA, CDR2 SQIVND (reference sequence). The DNA of the CDR3 is TGTGCCAGTAGTATAGCCGGCTACGAGCAGTACTTC. Protein sequence: CASSIAGYEQYF.

The chain employs TRBV18 and TRBJ1-3; 8 bases agree with TRBD1. CDR3 size: 17 residues. Germline CDR1 KGHSH, CDR2 LQKENI. With V trimmed by 4 bases and J by 0 bases, 8 bases remained unmatched. The CDR3 protein is CASSQFPGGHSGNTIYF. The CDR3 region has the DNA TGTGCCAGCTCACAGTTCCCAGGGGGCCACTCTGGAAACACCATATATTTT.

The chain couples TRBV6-1 to TRBJ1-5; the match to TRBD1 covers 9 bases. The CDR3 is made up of 16 amino acids. The germline V gene encodes CDR1 MNHNS and CDR2 SASEGT. Trimming cost V 4 bases and J 4 bases; bases outside gene matches: 8. CDR3 loop: CASSGVAGTGNQPQHF. CDR3 sequence (DNA): TGTGCCAGCAGTGGGGTTGCCGGGACAGGGAATCAGCCCCAGCATTTT.

This clone was recorded once. The V and J genes are TRBV18 and TRBJ1-2, with 7 bases lining up with TRBD1. V was pared by 0 bases and J by 8 bases, with 6 bases of the junction left unmatched. The CDR3 has 14 residues. In germline, CDR1 is KGHSH, CDR2 LQKENI. CDR3 region: CASSPPTGFEGYTF. DNA of the CDR3: TGTGCCAGCTCACCACCGACAGGGTTTGAAGGCTACACCTTC.

This chain uses TRBV16 with TRBJ1-5, with TRBD1 as a possible D gene (5 bases). CDR1 is KGHSY, CDR2 FQNENV, per germline. V lost 0 bases and J 6 bases, leaving 9 bases between the germline ends. The CDR3 contains 14 residues. CDR3 nucleotides: TGTGCCAGCAGCCAATCGGGGGAGGGTCAGCCCCAGCATTTT. Encoded protein: CASSQSGEGQPQHF.

V gene TRBV29-1 combines with J gene TRBJ1-2, with a tentative D call TRBD1 (5 bases). Trimming left V 3 bases short and J 5 bases short, with 13 bases between. The CDR3 extends over 13 amino acids. The germline gives CDR1 SQVTM, CDR2 ANQGSEA. The CDR3 DNA is TGCAGCGTTGACGTGGGGGGTGGATATGGCTACACCTTC. This encodes CSVDVGGGYGYTF.

This chain connects TRBV6-4 to TRBJ2-1; perhaps TRBD1 as D (6 bases). Deletions cut 0 bases from V and 6 bases from J, with 12 bases between. CDR3 size: 15 residues. Germline values: CDR1 MRHNA, CDR2 SNTAGT. CDR3 loop: CASSDSRTAFNEQFF. DNA for the CDR3: TGTGCCAGCAGTGACTCTAGGACAGCGTTCAATGAGCAGTTCTTC.

The V call is TRBV18, the J call TRBJ1-2, with 8 nucleotides matching TRBD1. Losses at the gene ends were 3 bases for V and 3 bases for J; bases not matched to a gene: 6. This CDR3 has 15 amino acids. Germline CDR1 and CDR2: KGHSH and LQKENI. CDR3 sequence: CASSPEDRGDYGYTF. The CDR3 DNA sequence: TGTGCCAGCTCACCCGAAGACAGGGGAGACTATGGCTACACCTTC.

The chain combines TRBV9 with TRBJ2-7; TRBD2 aligns across 7 bases. V gave up 2 bases and J gave up 0 bases; unmatched junction bases: 2. Germline V gene lookup returns CDR1 SGDLS and CDR2 YYNGEE. The CDR3 runs to 14 residues. The chain's CDR3 is CASSVGTTSYEQYF. CDR3 nucleotides: TGTGCCAGCAGCGTCGGGACTACCTCCTACGAGCAGTACTTC.

The chain uses TRBV19 and TRBJ1-6; 7 bases map to TRBD1. V was pared by 3 bases and J by 5 bases, with 10 bases of the junction left unmatched. In germline, CDR1 is LNHDA, CDR2 SQIVND (reference sequence). CDR3 length: 17 residues. The CDR3 region is CASSIQGEPPHNSPLHF. The CDR3, as DNA: TGTGCCAGTAGTATTCAGGGGGAACCCCCACATAATTCACCCCTCCACTTT.

This clone came up a few times. The J gene is TRBJ1-2, the V gene TRBV5-5, with TRBD1 matching over 7 bases. The CDR3 runs to 14 residues. CDR1 is SGHKS, CDR2 YYEKEE, per germline (reference sequence). Trimming at V came to 0 bases and at J to 10 bases, leaving 9 bases not matched to a gene. The CDR3 here is CASSLGQGQWYYTF. The CDR3 nucleotides read TGTGCCAGCAGCTTGGGACAGGGTCAGTGGTACTACACCTTC. The whole variable domain, filled in from reference TRBV5-5 and TRBJ1-2, reads DAGVTQSPTHLIKTRGQQVTLRCSPISGHKSVSWYQQVLGQGPQFIFQYYEKEERGRGNFPDRFSARQFPNYSSELNVNALLLGDSALYLCASSLGQGQWYYTFGSGTRLTVV.

The chain has TRBV5-1 and TRBJ1-1; TRBD1 is a possible D gene (6 bases). There are 14 residues in the CDR3. Germline V gives CDR1 SGHRS, CDR2 YFSETQ. V was cut by 1 base and J by 0 bases, with 7 bases left in between. Here the CDR3 reads CASSLRQVNTEAFF. The CDR3 DNA reads as TGCGCCAGCAGCTTGAGACAGGTGAACACTGAAGCTTTCTTT.

This clone was observed a single time. V is TRBV6-2 or TRBV6-3 and J is TRBJ2-3; TRBD2 is a possible D gene (6 bases). There are 16 residues in the CDR3. Germline V gives CDR1 MNHEY, CDR2 SVGEGT. Trimming took off 2 bases at V and 0 bases at J, with 12 bases between the two ends. CDR3 in amino acids: CASSYRRGLSTDTQYF. The CDR3 DNA is TGTGCCAGCAGTTACCGGCGGGGCCTTAGCACAGATACGCAGTATTTT.

The V and J genes are TRBV6-2 or TRBV6-3 and TRBJ1-6, with D possibly matching TRBD1 (5 bases). The CDR3 sequence is 16 residues long. With 5 bases removed from V and 11 bases from J, the gap between germline ends came to 22 bases. Germline CDR1 reads MNHEY; CDR2 reads SVGEGT. This CDR3 reads CASSMQGVAMDPPLHF. CDR3 coding DNA: TGTGCCAGCAGTATGCAGGGCGTGGCCATGGATCCACCCCTCCACTTT.

The chain uses TRBV12-3 or TRBV12-4 and TRBJ2-1; 7 bases fit TRBD2. J was trimmed by 7 bases and V by 8 bases; bases with no gene match: 5. CDR3 length: 12 amino acids. CDR3 DNA: TGTGCCAGCGGGAGGGCCGGGAATGAGCAGTTCTTC. It is translated as CASGRAGNEQFF.

The V call is TRBV7-2, the J call TRBJ2-1; possible D gene TRBD2, 5 bases. Trimming removed 2 bases from V and 3 bases from J, with 11 bases in between. The length of the CDR3 is 15 residues. Germline V lookup: CDR1 SGHTA, CDR2 FQGNSA. The CDR3 DNA follows: TGTGCCAGCAGCTTATGGGCGGGCAACTACAATGAGCAGTTCTTC. Its translation: CASSLWAGNYNEQFF.

This chain connects TRBV7-9 to TRBJ1-2; TRBD1 is a possible D gene (6 bases). Germline V gives CDR1 SEHNR, CDR2 FQNEAQ (reference sequence). The length of the CDR3 is 16 residues. Trimming left V 0 bases short and J 2 bases short, with 13 bases between. The CDR3 loop reads CASSLARQDVNYGYTF. CDR3 in DNA: TGTGCCAGCAGCTTAGCTCGACAGGACGTAAACTATGGCTACACCTTC.

The chain has TRBV18 and TRBJ1-4, with TRBD1 as a possible D gene (6 bases). Germline V CDR1 and CDR2: KGHSH, LQKENI. Trimming stripped 3 bases from V and 0 bases from J, with 11 bases between. This CDR3 is built from 16 residues. This CDR3 reads CASSPGRDTTNEKLFF. The CDR3 nucleotides are TGTGCCAGCTCACCCGGCAGGGACACAACTAATGAAAAACTGTTTTTT.

The CDR3 here is CASSLGAGSYNEQFF. CDR3 nucleotides: TGTGCCAGCAGCCTCGGGGCGGGGTCCTACAATGAGCAGTTCTTC. The chain combines TRBV7-6 with TRBJ2-1; possibly TRBD2 for D (6 bases). V was trimmed by 5 bases and J by 1 base, leaving 12 bases between them. The CDR3 runs 15 residues. The germline CDR1 and CDR2 sequences are SGHVS and FNYEAQ.

The chain couples TRBV18 to TRBJ2-5; perhaps TRBD1 as D (7 bases). The length of the CDR3 is 16 residues. Trimming cost V 0 bases and J 7 bases, with 18 bases left between them. Germline V lookup: CDR1 KGHSH, CDR2 LQKENI. The DNA of the CDR3 is TGTGCCAGCTCACCACCGGCGGAGGGGGCATCGGGGACCCAGTACTTC. Translated: CASSPPAEGASGTQYF.

V and J are TRBV23-1 and TRBJ2-7, with D possibly matching TRBD1 (5 bases). Being an ORF, TRBV23-1 has a function that is uncertain. The CDR3 extends over 17 amino acids. The V end was cut by 3 bases, the J end by 2 bases, with 20 bases between. Written as DNA, the CDR3 is TGCGCCAGCAGTCACAATCGAACAGGCCTACTACCCTACGAGCAGTACTTC. Its translation is CASSHNRTGLLPYEQYF.

This clone was observed once. This chain links TRBV4-1 with TRBJ2-3, with D possibly matching TRBD2 (5 bases). Germline V gene lookup returns CDR1 MGHRA and CDR2 YSYEKL. The V gene lost 0 bases and the J gene lost 11 bases, with 21 bases spanning the gap. CDR3 length equals 16 residues. The DNA for the CDR3 is TGCGCCAGCAGCCAAGATGGGGTGAACCTGCTTCGGGGGCAGTATTTT. Amino acid sequence: CASSQDGVNLLRGQYF.